This passage covers 24 T cell receptor beta chains from one sample sequenced in a study of OX40 agonist ivuxolimab in advanced cancers. The protocol used for the library was the immunoSEQ multiplex PCR assay. The table comes from immuneACCESS by way of TCRdb, which keeps in-frame sequences with V and J called. Part of the clones is missing from these tables; in studies checked, under half for an unresolved V gene and the rest for unknown reasons. Present in this sample are approximately 81,000 clones, about 84% of which were seen just once. Around 4.2% of the sample comes from the top ten. This material consisted of CD4+ or CD8+ T cells sorted from blood, taken in a trial of the OX40 agonist ivuxolimab. These receptor sequences come from an adult with an advanced solid tumor such as melanoma, head and neck, liver or kidney cancer.

V and J are TRBV6-1 and TRBJ2-1, with 10 bases that match TRBD2. Germline V gene sequence: CDR1 MNHNS, CDR2 SASEGT. The CDR3 has 18 residues. The ends lost 4 bases at V and 1 base at J; junction bases unmatched: 10. CDR3 bases: TGTGCCAGCAGTGGTGGAGCGGGGGGGCCTAGGTCCTACAATGAGCAGTTCTTC. Protein sequence: CASSGGAGGPRSYNEQFF.

The chain uses TRBV5-5 and TRBJ1-3; unclear D gene. Germline CDR1 reads SGHKS; CDR2 reads YYEKEE (reference sequence). The germline V and J ends were trimmed by 2 bases and 0 bases, with 9 bases remaining between them. The CDR3 runs to 15 residues. CDR3 sequence reads: CASSLNWASGNTIYF. In DNA form, the CDR3 reads TGTGCCAGCAGCTTAAACTGGGCCTCTGGAAACACCATATATTTT.

The rearrangement links TRBV27 to TRBJ2-6; no reliable D call. CDR1 MNHEY and CDR2 SMNVEV come from the germline V gene (reference sequence). The CDR3 sequence is 14 residues long. Deletions cut 8 bases from V and 0 bases from J, with 8 bases between. The CDR3, as DNA: TGTGCCAGCCGCCTAAGCTCTGGGGCCAACGTCCTGACTTTC. It specifies CASRLSSGANVLTF.

The chain is built from TRBV2 and TRBJ2-5, with D possibly TRBD2 on 5 matching bases. The last part of the DNA fits TRBJ2-7 better; the J call may be wrong. Germline V gene data show CDR1 as SNHLY and CDR2 as FYNNEI. This CDR3 contains 11 residues. DNA for the CDR3: TGTGCCAGCGGTTATGCGGGCGAGCAGTACTTC. Encoded protein: CASGYAGEQYF.

The genes are TRBV11-3 and TRBJ2-2, with 11 bases lining up with TRBD2. Germline CDR1 and CDR2: SGHNT and YENEEA. V shed 3 bases, J shed 6 bases, and the junction held 6 bases outside the gene matches. CDR3 length: 16 residues. CDR3 in DNA: TGTGCCAGCAGCTTTGATCTAGCGGGGGGCTCCGGGGAGCTGTTTTTT. Its protein product is CASSFDLAGGSGELFF.

The V and J genes are TRBV5-1 and TRBJ2-2; 12 positions match TRBD1. V dropped 5 bases and J dropped 5; count of bases not matched to a gene: 7. Germline V gene data show CDR1 as SGHRS and CDR2 as YFSETQ. CDR3 length: 16 amino acids. CDR3 in DNA: TGCGCCAGCAGTCCTCCGGGACAGGGGGCAACCGGGGAGCTGTTTTTT. Translated, it gives CASSPPGQGATGELFF.

The chain joins TRBV2 to TRBJ2-1; TRBD2 matches at 12 bases. Germline CDR1 is SNHLY and CDR2 is FYNNEI. J gave up 5 bases and V 7 bases, and 6 bases lay outside the gene matches. This CDR3 is built from 15 residues. The CDR3 is CASILGLAGNNEQFF. The CDR3 nucleotides are TGTGCCAGCATCCTGGGACTAGCGGGTAACAATGAGCAGTTCTTC.

The V call is TRBV7-2, the J call TRBJ2-1; 9 bases are shared with TRBD2. CDR1 and CDR2 (germline): SGHTA, FQGNSA. The CDR3 is made up of 16 amino acids. V was pared by 5 bases and J by 5 bases, with 10 bases of the junction left unmatched. As DNA, the CDR3 is TGTGCCAGCAGCCACCCAGGCGGGGGGGCCAACAATGAGCAGTTCTTC. Encoded protein: CASSHPGGGANNEQFF.

The CDR3 DNA follows: TGTGCCAGCAGCCCTGGTCTCTCTGGAAACACCATATATTTT. Its translation: CASSPGLSGNTIYF. The chain joins TRBV7-9 to TRBJ1-3; D is undetermined. Germline values: CDR1 SEHNR, CDR2 FQNEAQ (reference sequence). V lost 5 bases and J lost 0, with 8 bases in between. CDR3 length equals 14 residues. The variable domain in full, completed from reference TRBV7-9 and TRBJ1-3, reads DTGVSQNPRHKITKRGQNVTFRCDPISEHNRLYWYRQTLGQGPEFLTYFQNEAQLEKSRLLSDRFSAERPKGSFSTLEIQRTEQGDSAMYLCASSPGLSGNTIYFGEGSWLTVV.

This sequence joins TRBV7-6 and TRBJ1-1; D remains ambiguous. The germline V gene encodes CDR1 SGHVS and CDR2 FNYEAQ. The CDR3 runs 14 residues. V shed 8 bases and J shed 2 bases, with 15 bases lying between them. The CDR3 nucleotides are TGTGCCAGCCGGGATAAGGGAACTAACACTGAAGCTTTCTTT. This encodes CASRDKGTNTEAFF.

V gene TRBV15 combines with J gene TRBJ1-5, with unresolved D. Germline-derived CDR1 and CDR2 are LNHNV and YYDKDF (reference sequence). V gave up 0 bases and J gave up 7 bases, with 10 bases separating them. The CDR3 extends over 14 amino acids. CDR3 amino acids: CATSRDRTGQPQHF. In DNA form, the CDR3 reads TGTGCCACCAGCAGAGATCGTACCGGGCAGCCCCAGCATTTT.

V is TRBV19 and J is TRBJ1-1; 7 bases fit TRBD1. Germline CDR1 LNHDA, CDR2 SQIVND (reference sequence). With V trimmed by 2 bases and J by 1 base, 4 bases remained unmatched. CDR3 length: 15 amino acids. CDR3 nucleotide sequence: TGTGCCAGTAGTATATCTCGGACAGGGAACACTGAAGCTTTCTTT. Translating it yields CASSISRTGNTEAFF.

The chain uses TRBV7-8 and TRBJ2-7; the match to TRBD1 covers 7 bases. This CDR3 region has 17 residues. The J segment lost 0 bases and the V segment lost 0 bases, leaving 8 bases of the junction unmatched. CDR1 and CDR2 (germline): SGHVS, FQNEAQ. CDR3 sequence (DNA): TGTGCCAGCAGCTTAGCTGAGGGACAGACAGACTCCTACGAGCAGTACTTC. It encodes CASSLAEGQTDSYEQYF.

The chain is built from TRBV4-3 and TRBJ1-4, with 10 bases aligning to TRBD1. V gave up 3 bases and J gave up 7 bases; unmatched junction bases: 5. The germline CDR1 and CDR2 sequences are LGHNA and YSLEER. This CDR3 has 15 amino acids. For the CDR3, the DNA is TGCGCCAGCAGCCACGGACAGGGGGAGGGTGAAAAACTGTTTTTT. Its translation: CASSHGQGEGEKLFF.

There are a few counts of this clone. The V and J genes are TRBV9 and TRBJ2-5, with TRBD1 identical over 7 bases. The V gene end was trimmed by 0 bases and the J gene end by 5 bases; junction bases not matched to a gene: 7. The V gene's germline CDR1 is SGDLS and CDR2 YYNGEE. This CDR3 has 15 residues. The CDR3 sequence is CASSVGTGGGETQYF. The CDR3 bases are TGTGCCAGCAGCGTAGGGACAGGTGGCGGGGAGACCCAGTACTTC.

This clone has only a few counts. V usage is TRBV7-3 and J usage is TRBJ2-2, with D possibly matching TRBD2 (5 bases). The CDR3 has 13 residues. Germline CDR1 SGHTA, CDR2 FQGTGA. V was clipped by 0 bases and J by 6 bases, with 5 bases between them. The CDR3 reads CASSLTGAGELFF. The CDR3, as DNA: TGTGCCAGCAGCTTAACCGGGGCCGGGGAGCTGTTTTTT.

Relative to its sample, this clone is medium-sized. The rearrangement joins TRBV5-4 to TRBJ1-1, with 9 bases identical to TRBD1. This CDR3 has 12 amino acids. V shed 5 bases, J shed 4 bases, and the junction held 0 bases outside the gene matches. The germline gives CDR1 SGHNT, CDR2 YYREEE (reference sequence). CDR3 loop: CASRDRGTEAFF. As DNA, the CDR3 is TGTGCCAGCAGGGACAGGGGCACTGAAGCTTTCTTT.

The chain links TRBV5-1 to TRBJ2-5; a possible D gene is TRBD2 (8 bases). CDR3 size: 14 residues. Germline V gene lookup returns CDR1 SGHRS and CDR2 YFSETQ. Trimming left V 7 bases short and J 5 bases short, with 18 bases between. The DNA for the CDR3 is TGCGCCAGCCAAAAGGGGGCGGGAGGCGAGACCCAGTACTTC. Encoded protein: CASQKGAGGETQYF.

The chain carries TRBV6-1 and TRBJ2-7; the match to TRBD1 covers 7 bases. V was clipped by 8 bases and J by 7 bases; unmatched bases: 11. Looked up from germline, CDR1 is MNHNS and CDR2 is SASEGT. The CDR3 extends over 13 amino acids. CDR3 coding DNA: TGTGCCAGCTCGGAACAGGGGAACGGAGAGCAGTACTTC. Its protein product is CASSEQGNGEQYF.

The chain has TRBV11-2 and TRBJ2-5; D possibly corresponds to TRBD1 (6 bases). Trimming cost V 2 bases and J 2 bases, with 12 bases left between them. Germline V gives CDR1 SGHAT, CDR2 FQNNGV. The CDR3 spans 15 residues. Written as DNA, the CDR3 is TGTGCCAGCAGCTTAACACTGGGACATCAAGAGACCCAGTACTTC. Residues: CASSLTLGHQETQYF.

The chain recombines TRBV11-3 with TRBJ2-1; no clear D gene. This CDR3 has 16 residues. The V end lost 5 bases, the J end lost 4 bases, and 18 bases lay between the germline ends. Per the germline V gene, CDR1 is SGHNT and CDR2 is YENEEA. CDR3 protein: CASSPVRAIRYNEQFF. As DNA, the CDR3 is TGTGCCAGCAGCCCCGTTCGGGCAATTAGGTACAATGAGCAGTTCTTC.

This clone was seen just once. The sample contains more than one DNA sequence encoding this CDR3. This chain joins TRBV4-2 and TRBJ2-1; D call uncertain. Germline V lookup: CDR1 LGHNA, CDR2 YNFKEQ. Between the trimmed V and J ends, which lost 2 bases and 8 bases, there was a span of 7 bases. This CDR3 comprises 12 residues. The CDR3 DNA sequence: TGTGCCAGCAGCCAACTGAGCGATGAGCAGTTCTTC. This translates into CASSQLSDEQFF.

The V gene is TRBV25-1, the J gene TRBJ1-1; D ambiguous. Per the germline V gene, CDR1 is MGHDK and CDR2 is SYGVNS. Trimming removed 4 bases from V and 1 base from J, with 10 bases in between. This CDR3 is 14 amino acids long. CDR3 sequence reads: CASSGISPNTEAFF. CDR3 coding DNA: TGTGCCAGCAGTGGAATATCGCCGAACACTGAAGCTTTCTTT.

The chain carries TRBV7-7 and TRBJ2-1; weak D call: TRBD2 (6 bases). V lost 5 bases and J lost 4, with 9 bases in between. The CDR3 is made up of 13 amino acids. The V gene's germline CDR1 is SSHAT and CDR2 FNYEAQ (reference sequence). The CDR3 DNA follows: TGTGCCAGCAGCCCGCGGGGTTACAATGAGCAGTTCTTC. Its protein is CASSPRGYNEQFF.